The clone carrying this T cell receptor (beta chain) was picked up one time. The source of the sample is a study of PD-L1 blockade in urothelial cancer. Study context: Chemotherapy regimens numbering 0 to 3 had been given to patients.

With 2 bases clipped from V and 3 bases from J, the junction kept 6 bases outside the gene matches. The CDR3 is made up of 16 amino acids. CDR1 LGHNA and CDR2 YNFKEQ come from the germline V gene. Time point specified: pretreatment peripheral blood. PCRs were each spiked with synthetic TCR analog templates. Here immunoSEQ multiplex PCR was the method, and the copy in TCRdb shows in-frame clones only, minus some. The data show tens of thousands of clones, with roughly 84% seen just once and 8.5% to 10% held by the top ten. V gene TRBV4-2 combines with J gene TRBJ2-1; 8 nucleotides match TRBD2. The material sequenced was PBMCs, taken around atezolizumab (anti-PD-L1) treatment. This receptor was obtained from a woman in her 70s with urothelial cancer. The CDR3 is CASSQRTSGSYNEQFF. The CDR3 DNA follows: TGTGCCAGCAGCCAACGCACGAGCGGGAGCTACAATGAGCAGTTCTTC.